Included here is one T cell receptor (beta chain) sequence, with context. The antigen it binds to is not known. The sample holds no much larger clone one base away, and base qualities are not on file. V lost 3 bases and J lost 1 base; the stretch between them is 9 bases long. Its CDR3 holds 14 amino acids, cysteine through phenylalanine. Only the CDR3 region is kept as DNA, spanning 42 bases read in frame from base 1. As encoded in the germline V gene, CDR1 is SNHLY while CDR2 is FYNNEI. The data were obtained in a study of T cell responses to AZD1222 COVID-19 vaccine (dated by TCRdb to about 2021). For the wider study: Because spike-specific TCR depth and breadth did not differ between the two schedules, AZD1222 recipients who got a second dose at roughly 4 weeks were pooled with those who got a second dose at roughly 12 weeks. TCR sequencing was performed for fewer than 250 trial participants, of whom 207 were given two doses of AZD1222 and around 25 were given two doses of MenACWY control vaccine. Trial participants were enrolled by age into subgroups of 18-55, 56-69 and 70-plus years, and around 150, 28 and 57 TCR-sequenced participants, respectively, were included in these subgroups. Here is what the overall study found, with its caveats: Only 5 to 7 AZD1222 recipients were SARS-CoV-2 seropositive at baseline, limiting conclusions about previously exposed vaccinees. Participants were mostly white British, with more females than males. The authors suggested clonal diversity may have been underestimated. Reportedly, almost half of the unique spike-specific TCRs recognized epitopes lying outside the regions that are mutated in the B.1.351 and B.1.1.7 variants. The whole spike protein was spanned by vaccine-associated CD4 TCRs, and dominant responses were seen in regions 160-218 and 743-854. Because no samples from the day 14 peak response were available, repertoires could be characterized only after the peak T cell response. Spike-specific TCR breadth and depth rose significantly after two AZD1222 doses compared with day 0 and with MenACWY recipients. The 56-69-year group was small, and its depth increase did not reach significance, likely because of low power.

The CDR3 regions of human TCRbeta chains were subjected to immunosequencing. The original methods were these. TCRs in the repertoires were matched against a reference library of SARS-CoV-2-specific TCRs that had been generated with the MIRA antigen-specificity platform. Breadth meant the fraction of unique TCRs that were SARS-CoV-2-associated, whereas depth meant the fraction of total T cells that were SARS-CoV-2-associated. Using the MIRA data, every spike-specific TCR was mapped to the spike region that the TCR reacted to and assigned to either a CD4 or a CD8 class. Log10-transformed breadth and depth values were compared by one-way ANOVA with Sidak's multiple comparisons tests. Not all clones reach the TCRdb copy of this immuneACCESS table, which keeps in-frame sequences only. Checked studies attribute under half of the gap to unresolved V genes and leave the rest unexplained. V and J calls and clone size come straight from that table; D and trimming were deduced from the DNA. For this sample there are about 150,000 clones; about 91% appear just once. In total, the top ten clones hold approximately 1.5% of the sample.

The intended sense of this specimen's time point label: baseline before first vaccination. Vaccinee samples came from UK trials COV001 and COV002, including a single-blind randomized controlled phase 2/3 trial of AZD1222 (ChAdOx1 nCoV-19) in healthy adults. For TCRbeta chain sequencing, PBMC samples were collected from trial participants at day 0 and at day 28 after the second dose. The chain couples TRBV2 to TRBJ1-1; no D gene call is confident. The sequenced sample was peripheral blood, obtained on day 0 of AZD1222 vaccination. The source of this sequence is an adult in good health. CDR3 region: CASSEQISNTEAFF. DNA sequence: TGTGCCAGCAGTGAGCAGATATCGAACACTGAAGCTTTCTTT.